This TCR beta chain was identified during a study of identical twins. Study-wide results and caveats: Beta out-of-frame sequences showed weaker excess sharing between twins.

Per germline, CDR1 SQVTM and CDR2 ANQGSEA. Trimming removed 6 bases at V and 5 bases at J, with 17 bases between. The CDR3 spans 13 residues. As concerns this clonotype: Its antigen is undetermined.

Unique molecular identifiers were present on the cDNA, and a universal primer site came from template switching. Using its own MiXCR run on the 5' RACE reads, TCRdb lists one record per CDR3 protein. This table holds a few hundred thousand distinct CDR3 sequences, around 15% found once. These records were also assigned to another study, of yellow fever vaccine responses in identical twins.

J is TRBJ2-7 and V is TRBV29-1, with D possibly being TRBD1 (6 bases). The sequence was obtained from a woman aged 18-29 years in good health. The sequencing sample was made of CD4+ T cells sorted from blood. The CDR3, as DNA: TGCAGCGTCAGAAGGGGGACAAACCACGAGCAGTACTTC. Protein product: CSVRRGTNHEQYF.